Shown below are 22 T cell receptor beta chains from a single sample sequenced in a study of T-cell reconstitution after alpha-beta-depleted transplantation in children. Antigen specificity for these receptors is unknown. The TCRbeta library was prepared with unique molecular identifiers. TCRdb processed the PCR reads anew with MiXCR; each CDR3 protein has one entry. The sample lists some 300,000 distinct CDR3 sequences, almost 8% seen once, with 9.1% in the top ten. Broader study findings: A year post-transplant, T-cell counts and diversity derived mostly from newly produced T cells.

The input for sequencing was peripheral blood, taken 360 days after TCRalphabeta/CD19-depleted stem cell transplant. Receptors originate from a female patient aged 2-15 years who had a stem cell transplant for Fanconi anemia, so the T cells may come from the graft donor.

This clonotype has ten or more counts. This chain joins TRBV12-3 or TRBV12-4 and TRBJ1-6; D not certain. Trimming removed 2 bases from V and 10 bases from J, with 6 bases in between. This CDR3 has 12 residues. The DNA of the CDR3 is TGTGCCAGCAGTTTAAGCCCGTCACCCCTCCACTTT. Its translation is CASSLSPSPLHF.

This clonotype was observed a few times. The chain joins TRBV6-4 to TRBJ2-5; 8 positions agree with TRBD1. J was trimmed by 5 bases and V by 3 bases; bases with no gene match: 11. Germline assignment: CDR1 MRHNA and CDR2 SNTAGT. CDR3 length: 16 amino acids. The CDR3 bases are TGTGCCAGCAGTGATTCCCCTGACAGGGGTGAGGAGACCCAGTACTTC. It specifies CASSDSPDRGEETQYF.

This clonotype was counted many times. This chain connects TRBV20-1 to TRBJ2-7; 8 bases are shared with TRBD1. Trimming took 5 bases from V and 1 from J; bases not matched to a gene: 10. CDR3 length equals 15 residues. Germline lookup yields CDR1 DFQATT and CDR2 SNEGSKA (reference sequence). CDR3 region: CSAQAPGQVSYEQYF. The CDR3 nucleotides read TGCAGTGCTCAAGCCCCGGGACAGGTGTCCTACGAGCAGTACTTC.

The table lists this clonotype with many counts. V and J are TRBV29-1 and TRBJ2-2, with a weak D call TRBD1 (6 bases). This CDR3 has 14 residues. V was shortened by 4 bases and J by 0 bases, with 9 bases between the two germline ends. CDR1 and CDR2 (germline): SQVTM, ANQGSEA. For the CDR3, the DNA is TGCAGCGTTGCCGGGACACCGAACACCGGGGAGCTGTTTTTT. It translates to CSVAGTPNTGELFF.

The chain combines TRBV7-2 with TRBJ1-2; D is perhaps TRBD1 (6 bases). Trimming cost V 5 bases and J 1 base, with 14 bases left between them. The CDR3 consists of 15 residues. Germline CDR1 and CDR2: SGHTA and FQGNSA. CDR3 sequence (DNA): TGTGCCAGCAGCCCCCGGACAGCGAGTAACTATGGCTACACCTTC. Translated, it gives CASSPRTASNYGYTF. Full variable domain (outside the CDR3, taken from reference TRBV7-2 and TRBJ1-2): GAGVSQSPSNKVTEKGKDVELRCDPISGHTALYWYRQSLGQGLEFLIYFQGNSAPDKSGLPSDRFSAERTGGSVSTLTIQRTQQEDSAVYLCASSPRTASNYGYTFGSGTRLTVV.

This clonotype was counted between two and nine times. The chain recombines TRBV7-2 with TRBJ2-5, with D tentatively TRBD1 or TRBD2 (6 bases each). CDR1 SGHTA and CDR2 FQGNSA come from the germline V gene. Trimming removed 8 bases at V and 2 bases at J, with 21 bases between. This CDR3 is 16 amino acids long. The CDR3 reads CASPLGGRGGQETQYF. The CDR3 nucleotides read TGTGCCAGCCCCCTGGGCGGCAGGGGAGGACAAGAGACCCAGTACTTC.

CDR3 region: CASSKLLGGDLPTDTQYF. DNA for the CDR3: TGTGCCAGCAGCAAGTTACTTGGGGGGGACCTACCCACAGATACGCAGTATTTT. This chain uses TRBV5-6 with TRBJ2-3, with 7 positions matching TRBD2. Trimming cost V 4 bases and J 2 bases; bases outside gene matches: 16. The CDR3 has 18 residues. Looked up from germline, CDR1 is SGHDT and CDR2 is YYEEEE.

On this clonotype: Lacking the conserved final phenylalanine or tryptophan, this CDR3 likely reflects a read error. V gene TRBV6-1 combines with J gene TRBJ1-2; 10 bases fit TRBD1. V trimming: 5 bases; J trimming: 6 bases; junction bases outside the gene matches: 9. The CDR3 covers 15 residues. The germline CDR1 and CDR2 sequences are MNHNS and SASEGT. The CDR3 loop is CASSRPTGGMNGYTL. The CDR3 region has the DNA TGTGCCAGCAGTCGGCCGACAGGGGGCATGAATGGCTACACCCTC.

The genes are TRBV19 and TRBJ1-4; D remains ambiguous. V lost 3 bases to trimming and J lost 5 bases, with 10 bases between them. The CDR3 sequence is 14 residues long. Germline V CDR1 and CDR2: LNHDA, SQIVND (reference sequence). CDR3 in amino acids: CASSIRTTNEKLFF. The CDR3 DNA is TGTGCCAGTAGTATCCGGACTACCAATGAAAAACTGTTTTTT.

This clonotype was found many times. The chain links TRBV7-8 to TRBJ2-1; D unclear. The CDR3 consists of 15 residues. V lost 4 bases, J lost 5 bases, and 15 bases lay in between. Germline V CDR1 and CDR2: SGHVS, FQNEAQ. The CDR3: CASSSYGGVDNEQFF. The CDR3 DNA follows: TGTGCCAGCAGCTCATATGGTGGGGTGGACAATGAGCAGTTCTTC.

V usage is TRBV11-1 and J usage is TRBJ2-3; TRBD2 matches 12 bases. This CDR3 comprises 17 residues. Trimming removed 4 bases from V and 0 bases from J; junction bases left unmatched: 5. Germline V gene lookup returns CDR1 SGHAT and CDR2 FQDESV (reference sequence). The CDR3 DNA is TGTGCCAGCAGCTCCTGGACTAGCGGGGCTAGCACAGATACGCAGTATTTT. Translated, it gives CASSSWTSGASTDTQYF. Complete variable domain (other parts from reference TRBV11-1 and TRBJ2-3): EAEVAQSPRYKITEKSQAVAFWCDPISGHATLYWYRQILGQGPELLVQFQDESVVDDSQLPKDRFSAERLKGVDSTLKIQPAELGDSAMYLCASSSWTSGASTDTQYFGPGTRLTVL.

This clonotype occurred once. At one end, the junction sequence differs from germline, possibly due to a read error. The chain uses TRBV20-1 and TRBJ2-1, with D possibly TRBD2 on 7 matching bases. The CDR3 has 17 amino acids. CDR1 and CDR2 from the germline V gene are DFQATT and SNEGSKA (reference sequence). This CDR3 is CCANRPRGGSSYNEQFF. DNA for the CDR3: TGCTGTGCAAACAGACCTAGGGGGGGGAGCTCCTACAATGAGCAGTTCTTC.

Worth noting for this clonotype: Since a much larger clone is just one base distant, this may be a read error. The chain combines TRBV5-1 with TRBJ2-7; D is uncertain. The CDR3 length is 15 residues. Germline CDR1 is SGHRS and CDR2 is YFSETQ. This CDR3 is CASSLDFTTSYEQCF. CDR3 bases: TGCGCCAGCAGCTTGGATTTTACGACCTCCTACGAGCAGTGCTTC.

The chain combines TRBV2 with TRBJ2-5; D is ambiguous. The V end lost 8 bases, the J end lost 10 bases, and 20 bases lay between the germline ends. CDR1 and CDR2 (germline): SNHLY, FYNNEI. The CDR3 is 13 residues long. The CDR3, as DNA: TGTGCCAGCGGTCTACACCCCCAAATTGGCCAGTACTTC. The encoded protein is CASGLHPQIGQYF.

Remarks on this clonotype: The junction differs from germline at one of its ends, possibly a read error. The genes are TRBV5-5 and TRBJ1-1; D unresolved. There are 11 residues in the CDR3. CDR1 and CDR2 from the germline V gene are SGHKS and YYEKEE (reference sequence). CDR3 residues: CASRLNTEAVF. For the CDR3, the DNA is TGTGCCAGCAGGTTGAACACTGAAGCTGTCTTT.

This clonotype was counted ten times or more. The V and J genes are TRBV5-1 and TRBJ2-5; D is possibly TRBD2 (7 bases). The CDR3 covers 15 residues. Trimming took 4 bases from V and 6 from J, leaving 19 bases between them. Germline CDR1 and CDR2: SGHRS and YFSETQ. CDR3 in amino acids: CASSPTGGRTKTQYF. In DNA form, the CDR3 reads TGCGCCAGCAGCCCGACGGGGGGCAGGACGAAGACCCAGTACTTC.

In its sample, this clonotype was seen many times. The chain employs TRBV4-2 and TRBJ2-1, with D maybe TRBD1 (5 bases). V lost 0 bases, J lost 9 bases, and 9 bases lay in between. The CDR3 loop spans 13 amino acids. The germline gives CDR1 LGHNA, CDR2 YNFKEQ. The CDR3 DNA follows: TGTGCCAGCAGCCAAGATGACAGAAGTGAGCAGTTCTTC. Its protein product is CASSQDDRSEQFF.

The chain links TRBV19 to TRBJ2-1; no reliable D call. The CDR3 consists of 16 residues. Germline loops: CDR1 LNHDA, CDR2 SQIVND (reference sequence). The V and J ends lost 4 bases and 9 bases respectively, with 22 bases between them. The DNA for the CDR3 is TGTGCCAGTAGTACTGTTGCAAGGAACCCCTACGGTGAGCAGTTCTTC. This gives the protein CASSTVARNPYGEQFF.

This clonotype showed up many times. The chain links TRBV20-1 to TRBJ2-3; 8 bases fit TRBD1. Germline CDR1 and CDR2: DFQATT and SNEGSKA (reference sequence). V dropped 3 bases and J dropped 4; count of bases not matched to a gene: 15. CDR3 length: 17 amino acids. CDR3 amino acids: CSASGGQGNSMADTQYF. CDR3 DNA sequence: TGCAGTGCTAGTGGAGGACAGGGTAATAGTATGGCAGATACGCAGTATTTT.

This clonotype occurred many times. The chain employs TRBV21-1 and TRBJ2-1; the table names TRBD1, a call not compared with the DNA. TRBV21-1 is listed as a pseudogene. The CDR3 is 15 amino acids. CDR3 DNA: TGTGCCAGCAGGGGACAGGGAACCTCCTACAATGAGCAGTTCTTC. Translation: CASRGQGTSYNEQFF.

This clonotype was seen more than once but under ten times. V is TRBV3-1 and J is TRBJ1-1; a weak D match, TRBD1 (6 bases). Per the germline V gene, CDR1 is LGHDT and CDR2 is YNNKEL (reference sequence). The V gene lost 0 bases and the J gene lost 9 bases, with 32 bases spanning the gap. The CDR3 loop spans 20 amino acids. CDR3 bases: TGTGCCAGCAGCCAAGATTGGGGGCTATTTGGGGGGTTGAGGCCAGTCCAAGCTTTCTTT. This gives the protein CASSQDWGLFGGLRPVQAFF.

The V call is TRBV2, the J call TRBJ1-4, with 7 bases that match TRBD1. Germline assignment: CDR1 SNHLY and CDR2 FYNNEI. V lost 7 bases to trimming and J lost 4 bases; unmatched junction nucleotides: 6. CDR3 length: 14 residues. The CDR3 loop reads CASTYRDSNEKLFF. The CDR3, as DNA: TGTGCCAGCACATACAGGGACAGTAATGAAAAACTGTTTTTT.